The 32 T cell receptor beta chains given below trace back to one sample, sequenced in a study of beta chain features in type 1 diabetes. Every bit of the isolated RNA underwent reverse transcription, so sequencing read expressed TCRB transcripts. Only in-frame clones appear in the TCRdb table, and some are missing; sequencing was by immunoSEQ multiplex PCR. The table has 140,000 or so clones, 9% to 9.5% seen once. The sequencing sample was made of central memory CD4+ T cells from blood. These receptors all stem from a man aged 18-30 years in good health.

This clone was seen a handful of times. The J gene is TRBJ2-3, the V gene TRBV13, with 8 bases identical to TRBD2. The V gene's germline CDR1 is PRHDT and CDR2 FYEKMQ (reference sequence). This CDR3 comprises 16 residues. The trim removed 6 bases at V and 0 bases at J, leaving 8 bases unmatched. The CDR3 spells CASRLSGGTSTDTQYF. CDR3 coding DNA: TGTGCCAGCAGGCTAAGCGGGGGAACTAGCACAGATACGCAGTATTTT.

The rearrangement links TRBV4-3 to TRBJ1-2; D gene unclear. V was trimmed by 4 bases and J by 4 bases, leaving 25 bases between them. Germline values: CDR1 LGHNA, CDR2 YSLEER. This CDR3 has 18 residues. The CDR3 is CASSPEVGAGLSSYGYTF. The CDR3 DNA reads TGCGCCAGCAGCCCGGAAGTAGGTGCCGGGTTGAGTAGCTATGGCTACACCTTC.

The chain links TRBV30 to TRBJ1-6, with 7 positions matching TRBD1. Germline assignment: CDR1 GTSNPN and CDR2 SVGIG (reference sequence). The CDR3 is 14 amino acids. Unmatched junction bases numbered 5, after V lost 2 bases and J lost 7 bases. The DNA for the CDR3 is TGTGCCTGGAGTCCGACAGGGATGAATTCACCCCTCCACTTT. As protein: CAWSPTGMNSPLHF.

This clone was recorded many times. The chain carries TRBV7-2 and TRBJ2-5; 8 bases align to TRBD2. This CDR3 is built from 15 residues. V lost 6 bases to trimming and J lost 5 bases; unmatched junction nucleotides: 11. Germline CDR1 is SGHTA and CDR2 is FQGNSA. Here the CDR3 reads CASRTGTRSSETQYF. The CDR3 nucleotides read TGTGCCAGCAGAACCGGGACTAGAAGTTCGGAGACCCAGTACTTC.

The gene calls are TRBV19 and TRBJ2-1; 7 bases agree with TRBD2. Losses at the gene ends were 0 bases for V and 2 bases for J; bases not matched to a gene: 7. CDR3 length equals 17 residues. The germline V gene has CDR1 LNHDA and CDR2 SQIVND (reference sequence). CDR3 sequence reads: CASSIDRDGRPYNEQFF. The CDR3 region has the DNA TGTGCCAGTAGTATAGATCGGGACGGGAGGCCCTACAATGAGCAGTTCTTC.

V gene TRBV5-1 combines with J gene TRBJ2-5, with TRBD2 as a possible D gene (5 bases). The V gene's germline CDR1 is SGHRS and CDR2 YFSETQ. CDR3 length: 15 residues. The ends were cut back, 4 bases at V and 1 base at J, with 14 bases in the middle. CDR3 sequence reads: CASSPDPGVQETQYF. The DNA of the CDR3 is TGCGCCAGCAGCCCGGACCCCGGGGTCCAAGAGACCCAGTACTTC.

This clone was observed a few times. The genes are TRBV5-1 and TRBJ1-1, with 7 bases lining up with TRBD1. The CDR3 runs 13 residues. V lost 4 bases to trimming and J lost 5 bases; unmatched junction nucleotides: 5. Germline values: CDR1 SGHRS, CDR2 YFSETQ. The CDR3 loop reads CASSGGQTTEAFF. The CDR3 DNA sequence: TGCGCCAGCAGCGGGGGACAGACGACTGAAGCTTTCTTT.

The table lists this clone with a few counts. Other DNA sequences from this sample encode an identical CDR3 as well. The chain couples TRBV5-4 to TRBJ2-5; the D gene is possibly TRBD2 (5 bases). From germline, CDR1 is SGHNT and CDR2 YYREEE (reference sequence). Trimming pared 2 bases from V and 5 bases from J, leaving 7 bases between. The CDR3 has 12 amino acids. In DNA form, the CDR3 reads TGTGCCAGCAGCTTACGCGGGGAGACCCAGTACTTC. Residues: CASSLRGETQYF.

The chain is built from TRBV5-4 and TRBJ1-2; 7 bases match TRBD1. Germline CDR1 reads SGHNT; CDR2 reads YYREEE (reference sequence). V lost 4 bases and J lost 6; bases outside the gene matches: 15. The CDR3 is 16 residues long. CDR3 protein: CASSRSYDREGDGYTF. The CDR3 region has the DNA TGTGCCAGCAGCCGCTCCTATGACAGGGAAGGCGATGGCTACACCTTC.

The genes are TRBV18 and TRBJ1-2; D is unclear. This CDR3 has 15 amino acids. V lost 3 bases, J lost 5 bases, and 16 bases lay in between. Germline CDR1 KGHSH, CDR2 LQKENI. The CDR3 loop is CASSPPARAEYGYTF. The CDR3 DNA reads as TGTGCCAGCTCACCTCCGGCGAGGGCTGAATATGGCTACACCTTC.

In this sample, this clone turned up many times. V and J are TRBV30 and TRBJ2-1; D remains ambiguous. CDR1 and CDR2 from the germline V gene are GTSNPN and SVGIG (reference sequence). Trimming left V 2 bases short and J 6 bases short, with 14 bases between. CDR3 length: 14 residues. The CDR3 is CAWSPPPVSNEQFF. Written as DNA, the CDR3 is TGTGCCTGGAGTCCCCCCCCAGTCTCCAATGAGCAGTTCTTC.

This rearrangement joins TRBV7-9 to TRBJ1-1, with D hard to call. Trimming left V 5 bases short and J 3 bases short, with 10 bases between. Germline V gene data show CDR1 as SEHNR and CDR2 as FQNEAQ (reference sequence). This CDR3 spans 13 amino acids. CDR3 nucleotides: TGTGCCAGCAGCGCAGGATTTGACACTGAAGCTTTCTTT. This encodes CASSAGFDTEAFF.

The sample holds a few counts of this clone. J is TRBJ1-6 and V is TRBV6-5, with no clear D. Germline loops: CDR1 MNHEY, CDR2 SVGAGI. V gave up 8 bases and J gave up 7 bases, with 18 bases separating them. The CDR3 is 15 amino acids. DNA of the CDR3: TGTGCCAGCCGAGTTTTGGCAGGACTAAATTCACCCCTCCACTTT. As protein: CASRVLAGLNSPLHF.

J is TRBJ2-1 and V is TRBV5-1, with D possibly TRBD1 on 6 matching bases. This CDR3 contains 15 residues. Germline lookup yields CDR1 SGHRS and CDR2 YFSETQ. V was pared by 2 bases and J by 2 bases, with 11 bases between. Here the CDR3 DNA reads TGCGCCAGCAGCTTCAAGACAGGTACCTACAATGAGCAGTTCTTC. Protein: CASSFKTGTYNEQFF.

The chain joins TRBV18 to TRBJ1-6; 7 nucleotides agree with TRBD1. The CDR3 runs 14 residues. Germline values: CDR1 KGHSH, CDR2 LQKENI. V trimming: 1 base; J trimming: 8 bases; junction bases outside the gene matches: 2. The CDR3 spells CASSPQGADSPLHF. Written as DNA, the CDR3 is TGTGCCAGCTCACCACAGGGGGCTGATTCACCCCTCCACTTT.

This clone was picked up many times. The chain links TRBV5-6 to TRBJ2-1; TRBD2 aligns across 14 bases. Germline V CDR1 and CDR2: SGHDT, YYEEEE. This CDR3 has 16 amino acids. The trim removed 4 bases at V and 9 bases at J, leaving 9 bases unmatched. CDR3 sequence: CASSPGLAGVTGEQFF. DNA of the CDR3: TGTGCCAGCAGCCCGGGACTAGCGGGAGTGACGGGTGAGCAGTTCTTC.

The chain is built from TRBV7-2 and TRBJ2-3, with 15 bases lining up with TRBD2. The CDR3 spans 14 residues. Looked up from germline, CDR1 is SGHTA and CDR2 is FQGNSA. CDR3 nucleotides: TGTGCTGGGACTAGCGGGGGGAGAACAGATACGCAGTATTTT. Translated: CAGTSGGRTDTQYF. The variable domain in full, completed from reference TRBV7-2 and TRBJ2-3, reads GAGVSQSPSNKVTEKGKDVELRCDPISGHTALYWYRQSLGQGLEFLIYFQGNSAPDKSGLPSDRFSAERTGGSVSTLTIQRTQQEDSAVYLCAGTSGGRTDTQYFGPGTRLTVL.

This clone was seen only a few times. The rearrangement uses TRBV4-1 and TRBJ2-2; D call uncertain. Trimming took off 3 bases at V and 2 bases at J, with 7 bases between the two ends. Germline V gene lookup returns CDR1 MGHRA and CDR2 YSYEKL. The CDR3 consists of 14 residues. CDR3 residues: CASSHTANTGELFF. The CDR3 DNA is TGCGCCAGCAGCCATACAGCAAACACCGGGGAGCTGTTTTTT.

V usage is TRBV4-2 and J usage is TRBJ2-3; D is unresolved. V was pared by 0 bases and J by 8 bases, with 12 bases between. The CDR3 is 14 amino acids. Germline loops: CDR1 LGHNA, CDR2 YNFKEQ. The CDR3, as DNA: TGTGCCAGCAGCCAAGAACAGCTGGCAAGTACGCAGTATTTT. Protein product: CASSQEQLASTQYF.

In its sample, this clone was seen a few times. V usage is TRBV11-2 and J usage is TRBJ1-6; the D gene is possibly TRBD1 (6 bases). The CDR3 has 15 residues. Looked up from germline, CDR1 is SGHAT and CDR2 is FQNNGV. The V end lost 5 bases, the J end lost 5 bases, and 13 bases lay between the germline ends. The CDR3 is CASSPRGGNNSPLHF. As DNA, the CDR3 is TGTGCCAGCAGCCCCCGGGGGGGCAATAATTCACCCCTCCACTTT.

The genes are TRBV30 and TRBJ2-7; tentative D call: TRBD1 (5 bases). The V end lost 3 bases, the J end lost 6 bases, and 6 bases lay between the germline ends. This CDR3 contains 10 residues. Germline CDR1 and CDR2: GTSNPN and SVGIG (reference sequence). The CDR3 spells CAWRGREQYF. The DNA for the CDR3 is TGTGCCTGGAGGGGGCGCGAGCAGTACTTC. The whole variable domain, filled in from reference TRBV30 and TRBJ2-7, reads SQTIHQWPATLVQPVGSPLSLECTVEGTSNPNLYWYRQAAGRGLQLLFYSVGIGQISSEVPQNLSASRPQDRQFILSSKKLLLSDSGFYLCAWRGREQYFGPGTRLTVT.

The V call is TRBV7-8, the J call TRBJ1-2; D is unresolved. Germline V gene sequence: CDR1 SGHVS, CDR2 FQNEAQ. V gave up 2 bases and J gave up 0 bases, with 10 bases separating them. The CDR3 spans 15 residues. The CDR3 loop is CASSLRGGSNYGYTF. The CDR3 bases are TGTGCCAGCAGCTTACGTGGAGGGTCTAACTATGGCTACACCTTC. The full variable domain, completed using reference TRBV7-8 and TRBJ1-2, is GAGVSQSPRYKVAKRGQDVALRCDPISGHVSLFWYQQALGQGPEFLTYFQNEAQLDKSGLPSDRFFAERPEGSVSTLKIQRTQQEDSAVYLCASSLRGGSNYGYTFGSGTRLTVV.

Many counts were recorded for this clone. V is TRBV19 and J is TRBJ2-1, with TRBD1 matching 7 bases. Germline CDR1 LNHDA, CDR2 SQIVND (reference sequence). The CDR3 extends over 14 amino acids. V lost 6 bases and J lost 8; bases outside the gene matches: 10. CDR3 region: CASREGQSLDEQFF. DNA of the CDR3: TGTGCCAGTAGAGAGGGACAGAGCCTCGATGAGCAGTTCTTC.

The V and J genes are TRBV2 and TRBJ2-2; TRBD2 matches 8 bases. This CDR3 contains 16 residues. Germline V gene lookup returns CDR1 SNHLY and CDR2 FYNNEI. V trimming: 1 base; J trimming: 6 bases; junction bases outside the gene matches: 7. The CDR3 region is CASSEGGGGFAGELFF. The CDR3 nucleotides read TGTGCCAGCAGTGAAGGTGGCGGGGGGTTCGCCGGGGAGCTGTTTTTT.

In its sample, this clone was seen a few times. This chain links TRBV7-9 with TRBJ2-5; a weak D match, TRBD1 (6 bases). There are 13 residues in the CDR3. V lost 7 bases, J lost 2 bases, and 11 bases lay in between. Germline V CDR1 and CDR2: SEHNR, FQNEAQ (reference sequence). The CDR3: CASTIQGQETQYF. CDR3 nucleotide sequence: TGTGCCAGCACGATACAGGGTCAAGAGACCCAGTACTTC.

The DNA for the CDR3 is TGTGCCTGGAGTGAGGGACAGGGGGCGAGTGGCTACACCTTC. Encoded protein: CAWSEGQGASGYTF. The chain employs TRBV30 and TRBJ1-2; TRBD1 aligns across 12 bases. The V gene's germline CDR1 is GTSNPN and CDR2 SVGIG (reference sequence). J was trimmed by 7 bases and V by 1 base; bases with no gene match: 4. This CDR3 has 14 residues.

Details on this clone: This may arise from a read error, as a much more abundant clone is one base away. Other DNA sequences in this sample translate to the same CDR3. V and J are TRBV7-8 and TRBJ2-7, with D hard to call. V dropped 2 bases and J dropped 3 bases, with 2 bases sitting between them. The CDR3 contains 11 residues. The germline V gene encodes CDR1 SGHVS and CDR2 FQNEAQ. The CDR3 is CASSLRYEQYF. DNA for the CDR3: TGTGCCAGCAGCTTACGCTACGAGCAGTACTTC.

This clone was counted between two and nine times. The V gene is TRBV14, the J gene TRBJ2-5, with 8 nucleotides matching TRBD1. Judging by the DNA end, TRBJ2-7 fits better; the J call may be wrong. The CDR3 contains 14 residues. Germline V gene lookup returns CDR1 SGHDN and CDR2 FVKESK. CDR3 sequence reads: CASSRTGISYEQYF. The CDR3, as DNA: TGTGCCAGCAGTCGGACAGGGATCTCCTACGAGCAGTACTTC.

This clone was recorded a few times. V is TRBV10-3 and J is TRBJ1-5; no clear D. The CDR3 loop spans 13 amino acids. Trimming shortened V by 4 bases and J by 3 bases, and 7 bases separated the two germline ends. CDR1 ENHRY and CDR2 SYGVKD come from the germline V gene. CDR3 coding DNA: TGTGCCATCAGTGCAAACAACAATCAGCCCCAGCATTTT. Amino acid sequence: CAISANNNQPQHF.

The sample holds a few counts of this clone. The gene calls are TRBV11-2 and TRBJ2-5, with 7 bases fitting TRBD2. This CDR3 region has 16 residues. J lost 4 bases, V lost 3 bases, and 11 bases had no gene match. CDR1 and CDR2 from the germline V gene are SGHAT and FQNNGV. CDR3 sequence: CASSFRLAPGGETQYF. The CDR3 DNA reads as TGTGCCAGCAGCTTCCGACTAGCTCCTGGGGGAGAGACCCAGTACTTC.

This chain links TRBV5-1 with TRBJ2-3; 9 nucleotides agree with TRBD2. Germline V gives CDR1 SGHRS, CDR2 YFSETQ. Trimming removed 4 bases from V and 5 bases from J; junction bases left unmatched: 5. The CDR3 has 14 residues. This CDR3 is CASSPSGAGDTQYF. In DNA, the CDR3 is TGCGCCAGCAGCCCTAGCGGGGCGGGAGATACGCAGTATTTT.

V is TRBV7-2 and J is TRBJ2-7; 7 bases agree with TRBD2. Unmatched junction bases numbered 7, after V lost 2 bases and J lost 3 bases. This CDR3 is built from 15 residues. Germline CDR1 and CDR2: SGHTA and FQGNSA. The CDR3 DNA follows: TGTGCCAGCAGCTTAAGTGGGGGGGGATTCTACGAGCAGTACTTC. Its translation: CASSLSGGGFYEQYF. The full variable domain, completed using reference TRBV7-2 and TRBJ2-7, is GAGVSQSPSNKVTEKGKDVELRCDPISGHTALYWYRQSLGQGLEFLIYFQGNSAPDKSGLPSDRFSAERTGGSVSTLTIQRTQQEDSAVYLCASSLSGGGFYEQYFGPGTRLTVT.